Many counts were recorded for the clone carrying this T cell receptor (beta chain). The entry originates in a study of T cells in Graves' hyperthyroidism and ophthalmopathy. Amplified TCR beta CDR3 regions came from RNA transcripts. Using the HTBI primer set, a first-round RT-PCR was run on the TCR CDR3. TCRdb passed the multiplex PCR reads through MiXCR, listing each CDR3 protein once. The sample has roughly 300,000 distinct CDR3 sequences; 18% are singletons. This CDR3 has 15 amino acids. The V end was cut by 1 base, the J end by 2 bases, with 9 bases between. Germline values: CDR1 MDHEN, CDR2 SYDVKM.

This clonotype was sampled from a woman between 50 and 59 years old with Graves' hyperthyroidism. V and J are TRBV28 and TRBJ1-3; no clear D gene. Sequences were obtained from blood. The CDR3 bases are TGTGCCAGCAGTTTATTTCTTGGGACTGGAAACACCATATATTTT. As protein: CASSLFLGTGNTIYF.